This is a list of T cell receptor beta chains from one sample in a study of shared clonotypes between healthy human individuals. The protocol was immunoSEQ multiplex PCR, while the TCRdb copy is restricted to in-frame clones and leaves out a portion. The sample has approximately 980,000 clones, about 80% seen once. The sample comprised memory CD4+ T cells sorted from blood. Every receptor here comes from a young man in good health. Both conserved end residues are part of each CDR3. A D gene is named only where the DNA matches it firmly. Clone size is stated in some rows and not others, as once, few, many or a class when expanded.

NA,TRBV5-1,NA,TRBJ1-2,TGCGCCAGCAGCCCGGGCAGGATTAACTATGGCTACACCTTC,CASSPGRINYGYTF
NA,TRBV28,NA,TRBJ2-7,TGTGCCAGCGTGGCAGGGGGGATCTACGAGCAGTACTTC,CASVAGGIYEQYF
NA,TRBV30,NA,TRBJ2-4,TGTGCCTGGAGTGGGTCGGGAAACATTCAGTACTTC,CAWSGSGNIQYF
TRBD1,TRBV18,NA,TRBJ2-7,TGTGCCAGCTCACCGTACCAGGGGGTCTCCTACGAGCAGTACTTC,CASSPYQGVSYEQYF
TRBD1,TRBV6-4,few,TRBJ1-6,TGTGCCAGCAGTGAGGAGACAGGGGCTTCACCCCTCCACTTT,CASSEETGASPLHF
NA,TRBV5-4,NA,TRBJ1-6,TGTGCCAGCAGCTTGGCCGAGGGCGGCAGTTCACCCCTCCACTTT,CASSLAEGGSSPLHF
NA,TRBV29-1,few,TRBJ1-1,TGCAGCGTTGAAAGACAGCTGAACACTGAAGCTTTCTTT,CSVERQLNTEAFF
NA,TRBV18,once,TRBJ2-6,TGTGCCAGCTCACCGGGCGACTCTGGGGCCAACGTCCTGACTTTC,CASSPGDSGANVLTF
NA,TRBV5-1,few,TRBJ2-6,TGCGCCAGCAGCTTGTCGGGACGAAGGGGAAGTGGGGCCAACGTCCTGACTTTC,CASSLSGRRGSGANVLTF
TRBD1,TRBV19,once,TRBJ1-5,TGTGCCAGTAGTTCGGGACAGGGTCAAAACCAGCCCCAGCATTTT,CASSSGQGQNQPQHF
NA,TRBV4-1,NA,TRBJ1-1,TGCGCCAGCAGCCAAGATAGCCGGGATGTCACTGAAGCTTTCTTT,CASSQDSRDVTEAFF
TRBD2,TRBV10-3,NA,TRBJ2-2,TGTGCCATCAGTGCGGGGACTAGCGGATACACCGGGGAGCTGTTTTTT,CAISAGTSGYTGELFF
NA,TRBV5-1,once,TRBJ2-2,TGCGCCAGCAGCTTGTCCTCCAGCCAAGGGGAGCTGTTTTTT,CASSLSSSQGELFF
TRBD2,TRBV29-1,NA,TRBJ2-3,TGCAGCGTTGAAGTCGTGGGAGGGCCCGGGGATACGCAGTATTTT,CSVEVVGGPGDTQYF
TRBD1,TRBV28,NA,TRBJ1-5,TGTGCCAGCAGTTTATCCCTCGGTTTGGGGACAGGCTACGATCAGCCCCAGCATTTT,CASSLSLGLGTGYDQPQHF
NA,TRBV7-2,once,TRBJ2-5,TGTGCCAGCAGCCGTCGGGGAGGCGGTCGTGAGACCCAGTACTTC,CASSRRGGGRETQYF
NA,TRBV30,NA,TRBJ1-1,TGTGCCTGGAGCGCAGGTCTATTGGAAGCTTTCTTT,CAWSAGLLEAFF
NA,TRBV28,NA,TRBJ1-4,TGTGCCAGCAGTTTAGGGGGGTTTGGTGAAAAACTGTTTTTT,CASSLGGFGEKLFF
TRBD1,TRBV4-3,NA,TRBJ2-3,TGCGCCAGCAGCCAAGCGACAGGGCTACCCACAGATACGCAGTATTTT,CASSQATGLPTDTQYF
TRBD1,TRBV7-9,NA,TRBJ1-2,TGTGCCAGCAGCCGGACAGGAACGGGCTACACCTTC,CASSRTGTGYTF
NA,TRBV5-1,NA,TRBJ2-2,TGCGCCAGCAGCATGGGACCCCCGAGGGGGGAGCTGTTTTTT,CASSMGPPRGELFF
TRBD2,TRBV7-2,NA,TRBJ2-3,TGTGCCAGCAGCCGAACTAGCGGGGGGGGTGATACGCAGTATTTT,CASSRTSGGGDTQYF
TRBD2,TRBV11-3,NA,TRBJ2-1,TGTGCCAGCAGCCTAGGACTAGCGGGGGGGCCTGGTGAGCAGTTCTTC,CASSLGLAGGPGEQFF
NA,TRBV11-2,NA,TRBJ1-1,TGTGCCAGCAGCTTAAGGGGCCGGGGGGTAATGAACACTGAAGCTTTCTTT,CASSLRGRGVMNTEAFF
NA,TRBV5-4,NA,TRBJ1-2,TGTGCCAGCAGCCCGACACAGGGAAATAACTATGGCTACACCTTC,CASSPTQGNNYGYTF
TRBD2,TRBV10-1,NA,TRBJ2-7,TGCGCCAGCAGCGCCGGGACTAGCGGTTCCTACGAGCAGTACTTC,CASSAGTSGSYEQYF
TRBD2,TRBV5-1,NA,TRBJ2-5,TGCGCCAGCAGCCCCGGACTAGCGGGGGCTTCAGAGACCCAGTACTTC,CASSPGLAGASETQYF
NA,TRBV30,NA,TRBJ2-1,TGTGCCTGGAGTGTACGCGGAGCAAGCCAGCAGTTCTTC,CAWSVRGASQQFF
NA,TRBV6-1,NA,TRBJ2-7,TGTGCCAGCAGGGTGTTGGGCAACTACGAGCAGTACTTC,CASRVLGNYEQYF
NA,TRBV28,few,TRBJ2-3,TGTGCCAGCAGTCCCCAGGGAGCAGATACGCAGTATTTT,CASSPQGADTQYF
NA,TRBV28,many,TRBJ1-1,TGTGCCAGCAGCCCGGCCCCCCAGCCTGAAGCTTTCTTT,CASSPAPQPEAFF
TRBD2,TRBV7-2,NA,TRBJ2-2,TGTGCCAGCAGCCCACCTAGGGGCGGGAGGGCCGGGGAGCTGTTTTTT,CASSPPRGGRAGELFF
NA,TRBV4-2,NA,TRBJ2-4,TGTGCCAGCAGCCAAGCAGGCAGGGAGGCGGACATTCAGTACTTC,CASSQAGREADIQYF
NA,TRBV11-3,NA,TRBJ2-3,TGTGCCAGCAGCTTAGGCCGAAACACAGATACGCAGTATTTT,CASSLGRNTDTQYF
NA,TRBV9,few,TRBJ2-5,TGTGCCAGCAGCGTAGAACTGGGCCAAGAGACCCAGTACTTC,CASSVELGQETQYF
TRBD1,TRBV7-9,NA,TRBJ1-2,TGTGCCAGCAGCTTACGACAGGGGGCAGATGGCTACACCTTC,CASSLRQGADGYTF
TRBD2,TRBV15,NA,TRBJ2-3,TGTGCCACCAGCAGAGGAGGTACTAGCGGGGGGACAGATACGCAGTATTTT,CATSRGGTSGGTDTQYF
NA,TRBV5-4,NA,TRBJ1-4,TGTGCCAGCAGCACTGGGGGGGCCTTATCAACTAATGAAAAACTGTTTTTT,CASSTGGALSTNEKLFF
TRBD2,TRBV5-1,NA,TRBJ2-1,TGCGCCAGCAGCTTGGTCCTAGCGGGAAACAATGAGCAGTTCTTC,CASSLVLAGNNEQFF
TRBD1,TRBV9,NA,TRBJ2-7,TGTGCCAGCAGCGGATCACAGGGGTCCTACGAGCAGTACTTC,CASSGSQGSYEQYF
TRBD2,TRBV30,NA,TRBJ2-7,TGTGCCTGGAGGGGACTAGCATCCGAGCAGTACTTC,CAWRGLASEQYF
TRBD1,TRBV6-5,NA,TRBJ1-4,TGTGCCAGCGGTCTTACGGGACAGTATAATGAAAAACTGTTTTTT,CASGLTGQYNEKLFF
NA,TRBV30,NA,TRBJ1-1,TGTGCCTGGAGATCGGGCTCGAACACTGAAGCTTTCTTT,CAWRSGSNTEAFF
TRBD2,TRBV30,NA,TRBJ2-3,TGTGCCTGGACCGAGGGACTAGCAGCAGATACGCAGTATTTT,CAWTEGLAADTQYF
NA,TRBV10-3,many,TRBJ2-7,TGTGCCATCAGTGAGAATCCGGACGGATCCTACGAGCAGTACTTC,CAISENPDGSYEQYF
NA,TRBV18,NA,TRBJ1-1,TGTGCCAGCTCAGTTAACCAGGACTCTACCACTGAAGCTTTCTTT,CASSVNQDSTTEAFF
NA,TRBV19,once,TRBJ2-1,TGTGCCACCACCAGGGATTACGAGCAGTTCTTC,CATTRDYEQFF
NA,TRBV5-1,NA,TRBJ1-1,TGCGCCAGCAGCTTGGGTGGACAGTCAGTAGGCCGAATGAACACTGAAGCTTTCTTT,CASSLGGQSVGRMNTEAFF
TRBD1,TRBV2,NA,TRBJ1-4,TGTGCCAGCCGTCCCCGGACAGGGTCCGCCGAAAAACTGTTTTTT,CASRPRTGSAEKLFF
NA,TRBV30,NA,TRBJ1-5,TGTGCCTGGAGTGTACGGGGGGCCCTCAATCAGCCCCAGCATTTT,CAWSVRGALNQPQHF